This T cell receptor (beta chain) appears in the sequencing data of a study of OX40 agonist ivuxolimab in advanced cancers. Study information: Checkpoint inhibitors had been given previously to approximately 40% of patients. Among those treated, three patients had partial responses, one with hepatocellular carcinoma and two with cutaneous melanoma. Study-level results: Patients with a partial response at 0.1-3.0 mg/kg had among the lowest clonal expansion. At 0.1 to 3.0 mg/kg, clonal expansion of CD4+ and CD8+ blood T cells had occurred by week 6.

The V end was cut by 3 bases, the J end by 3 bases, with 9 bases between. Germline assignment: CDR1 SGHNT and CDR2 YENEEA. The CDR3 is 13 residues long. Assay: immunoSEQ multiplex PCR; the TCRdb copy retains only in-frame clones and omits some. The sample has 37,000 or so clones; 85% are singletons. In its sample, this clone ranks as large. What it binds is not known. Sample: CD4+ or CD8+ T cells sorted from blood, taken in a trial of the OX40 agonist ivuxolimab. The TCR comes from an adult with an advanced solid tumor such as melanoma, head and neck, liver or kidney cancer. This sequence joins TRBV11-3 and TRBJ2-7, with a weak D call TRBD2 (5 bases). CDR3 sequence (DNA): TGTGCCAGCAGCTTTAGCGTAAGCTACGAGCAGTACTTC. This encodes CASSFSVSYEQYF.